Sequencing of this T cell receptor beta chain was carried out in a study of T cell responses to AZD1222 COVID-19 vaccine. General observations from the study: The donors showed a predominance of white British ancestry and of females, with possible underestimation of clonal diversity.

Only in-frame clones appear in the TCRdb table, and some are missing; sequencing was by immunoSEQ multiplex PCR. The repertoire holds over 120,000 clones, with roughly 90% as singletons. The CDR3 is 15 amino acids. V was clipped by 4 bases and J by 4 bases, with 16 bases between them. The V gene's germline CDR1 is MDHEN and CDR2 SYDVKM. Comment on this clone: Its antigen is still unknown.

The chain has TRBV28 and TRBJ2-5; D uncertain. The material sequenced was peripheral blood, taken 28 days after the second AZD1222 dose. This receptor was taken from an adult who received the AZD1222 COVID-19 vaccine. The CDR3 loop reads CASSYFSAGRETQYF. As DNA, the CDR3 is TGTGCCAGCAGTTATTTCTCCGCAGGACGAGAGACCCAGTACTTC. The complete variable domain, with remaining parts taken from reference TRBV28 and TRBJ2-5, reads DVKVTQSSRYLVKRTGEKVFLECVQDMDHENMFWYRQDPGLGLRLIYFSYDVKMKEKGDIPEGYSVSREKKERFSLILESASTNQTSMYLCASSYFSAGRETQYFGPGTRLLVL.